This TCR beta chain came from a study of blood T cell repertoires in COVID-19. Looking at the study overall: PBMCs, B-cell-depleted T cells, or T cells were the source of the cDNA or gDNA that made up the material.

As handled by the study authors: Cell counts per sample came from amplifying reference gene primers. The table came from immunoSEQ multiplex PCR; TCRdb's copy has only in-frame clones and leaves some out. V and J calls and clone size follow that table, whereas D and trimming were derived from the DNA. The sample lists roughly 200,000 clones, around 83% occurring once. CDR3 length: 14 residues. Germline V gives CDR1 SGDLS, CDR2 YYNGEE. The V end was cut by 4 bases, the J end by 0 bases, with 10 bases between. In this sample, this clone turned up once. The chain carries TRBV9 and TRBJ1-1; perhaps TRBD1 as D (6 bases). The sequenced material came from peripheral blood. This sequence originates from a woman in her 50s with COVID-19, enrolled during active disease. The CDR3 sequence: CASSPDRMNTEAFF. Written as DNA, the CDR3 is TGTGCCAGCAGCCCAGACAGGATGAACACTGAAGCTTTCTTT.